Below are 9 T cell receptor beta chains sequenced from a single sample in a study of T-cell memory formation after mild COVID-19. TCRdb fed the 5' RACE reads into MiXCR, producing one record per CDR3 protein. The repertoire includes approximately 300,000 distinct CDR3 sequences, about a sixth of them detected once, and approximately 20% sits in the top ten. Sequencing was done on a sample of PBMCs or a T cell subset sorted from them (not recorded which). Receptors originate from a man aged 18 to 29 who had mild COVID-19 (a few samples of this study predate the infection). Cell type and time point are not known.

This clonotype was seen only a few times. The rearrangement joins TRBV27 to TRBJ2-5; 8 nucleotides line up with TRBD2. The V segment lost 8 bases and the J segment 6 bases; nucleotides outside the gene matches: 11. CDR3 length: 14 amino acids. Germline assignment: CDR1 MNHEY and CDR2 SMNVEV (reference sequence). CDR3 coding DNA: TGTGCCAGCTCCGAAAGGTCGGGGGGGAAGACCCAGTACTTC. Translated, it gives CASSERSGGKTQYF.

The DNA of the CDR3 is TGTGCCAGCAGCTTAGATCGCCTCACGGTCCGGAGCACAGATACGCAGTATTTT. Translation: CASSLDRLTVRSTDTQYF. J is TRBJ2-3 and V is TRBV7-9; D gene uncertain. This CDR3 is built from 18 residues. CDR1 is SEHNR, CDR2 FQNEAQ, per germline (reference sequence). V lost 1 base and J lost 0, with 17 bases in between.

The chain uses TRBV4-1 and TRBJ2-1; D is possibly TRBD2 (5 bases). This CDR3 is 13 amino acids long. The germline V gene has CDR1 MGHRA and CDR2 YSYEKL. V was clipped by 3 bases and J by 11 bases, with 14 bases between them. This CDR3 is CASSQQGPTKQFF. DNA for the CDR3: TGCGCCAGCAGCCAGCAAGGGCCGACTAAGCAGTTCTTC.

This clonotype was counted at least ten times. The chain links TRBV6-2 or TRBV6-3 to TRBJ2-7; D unclear. The CDR3 contains 15 residues. From germline, CDR1 is MNHEY and CDR2 SVGEGT. V dropped 5 bases and J dropped 0 bases, with 14 bases sitting between them. CDR3 nucleotide sequence: TGTGCCAGCAGTCTGAAGTGGGGTAGCTCCTACGAGCAGTACGTC. Translating gives CASSLKWGSSYEQYV.

This clonotype has more than one count but fewer than ten. The chain links TRBV6-5 to TRBJ1-1; D gene uncertain. Germline CDR1 MNHEY, CDR2 SVGAGI. This CDR3 is 13 amino acids long. The ends were cut back, 2 bases at V and 2 bases at J, with 6 bases in the middle. DNA for the CDR3: TGTGCCAGCAGTTACCGCCCAAACACTGAAGCTTTCTTT. Residues: CASSYRPNTEAFF.

This clonotype was seen more than once but under ten times. The chain carries TRBV20-1 and TRBJ1-1, with D possibly TRBD1 on 6 matching bases. The V gene lost 2 bases and the J gene lost 4 bases, with 8 bases spanning the gap. Germline loops: CDR1 DFQATT, CDR2 SNEGSKA (reference sequence). CDR3 size: 12 residues. CDR3 coding DNA: TGCAGTGCTAGACAGGGGAGCACTGAAGCTTTCTTT. Protein: CSARQGSTEAFF.

The table lists this clonotype with a few counts. This chain links TRBV19 with TRBJ2-5, with D unresolved. Per the germline V gene, CDR1 is LNHDA and CDR2 is SQIVND (reference sequence). The CDR3 extends over 13 amino acids. Trimming left V 4 bases short and J 5 bases short, with 11 bases between. CDR3 DNA: TGTGCCAGTAGTAACAAAGCCGCGGAGACCCAGTACTTC. It is translated as CASSNKAAETQYF.

This clonotype was detected a few times. The gene calls are TRBV4-2 and TRBJ2-6; TRBD1 matches at 7 bases. Germline V lookup: CDR1 LGHNA, CDR2 YNFKEQ. The CDR3 totals 16 residues. Trimming took 1 base from V and 4 from J; bases not matched to a gene: 4. The CDR3 sequence is CASSQGQGTGANVLTF. DNA for the CDR3: TGTGCCAGCAGCCAAGGACAGGGAACCGGGGCCAACGTCCTGACTTTC.

This clonotype was observed many times. The CDR3 coding sequence is TGCGCCAGCAGCTTTAGCAATCCGGCAGATACGCAGTATTTT. Amino acid sequence: CASSFSNPADTQYF. V and J are TRBV5-1 and TRBJ2-3, with D hard to call. This CDR3 spans 14 amino acids. Between the trimmed V and J ends, which lost 2 bases and 4 bases, there was a span of 11 bases. Germline V gene lookup returns CDR1 SGHRS and CDR2 YFSETQ. Based on the CDR3 plus reference TRBV5-1 and TRBJ2-3, the full variable domain is KAGVTQTPRYLIKTRGQQVTLSCSPISGHRSVSWYQQTPGQGLQFLFEYFSETQRNKGNFPGRFSGRQFSNSRSEMNVSTLELGDSALYLCASSFSNPADTQYFGPGTRLTVL.